A selection of T cell receptor beta chains follows, all from one sample in a study of cytomegalovirus exposure and HLA in healthy donors. The protocol was immunoSEQ multiplex PCR, while the TCRdb copy is restricted to in-frame clones and leaves out a portion. The table lists around 120,000 clones, 70% to 80% of them singletons. The sequenced sample consisted of PBMCs. The receptor set was obtained from a man aged 18-30 years in good health and CMV-seronegative. CDR3s include the opening cysteine and the closing phenylalanine or tryptophan. Each record gives: clone size, J gene, V gene, D gene, CDR3 protein, CDR3 DNA. D genes are given only for firm matches. Some rows mark clone size as missing; the rest say once, few, many or name a class of expanded clone.

.,TRBJ2-1,TRBV6-5,TRBD1,CASSYDRGGPNEQFF,TGTGCCAGCAGTTACGACAGGGGGGGTCCCAATGAGCAGTTCTTC
.,TRBJ2-5,TRBV5-3,.,CARRHGTPGETQYF,TGTGCCAGAAGACACGGGACTCCTGGGGAGACCCAGTACTTC
few,TRBJ2-2,TRBV5-1,.,CASSFGLDTGELFF,TGCGCCAGCAGCTTTGGTCTAGACACCGGGGAGCTGTTTTTT
.,TRBJ2-3,TRBV4-3,.,CASSQWTSTDTQYF,TGCGCCAGCAGCCAATGGACTAGCACAGATACGCAGTATTTT
.,TRBJ2-1,TRBV5-7,TRBD2,CASTGTRGCCEQFF,TGTGCCAGCACCGGGACTAGGGGGTGCTGTGAGCAGTTCTTC
.,TRBJ1-4,TRBV2,.,CASSVQGLVKLFF,TGTGCCAGCAGTGTACAGGGTTTGGTAAAACTGTTTTTT
.,TRBJ2-1,TRBV5-4,.,CASSLAAGSSYNEQFF,TGTGCCAGCAGCTTGGCGGCGGGAAGCTCCTACAATGAGCAGTTCTTC
.,TRBJ1-3,TRBV27,TRBD1,CASSLDRGPGNTIYF,TGTGCCAGCAGCCTGGACAGGGGGCCTGGAAACACCATATATTTT
.,TRBJ1-3,TRBV9,.,CASSVRGTPGNTIYF,TGTGCCAGCAGCGTTCGGGGGACCCCTGGAAACACCATATATTTT
.,TRBJ2-1,TRBV7-9,TRBD2,CASSGGEAFF,TGTGCCAGCAGCGGGGGGGAGGCGTTCTTC
.,TRBJ2-5,TRBV30,TRBD1,CAWSRDWTGKLETQYF,TGTGCCTGGTCCAGAGACTGGACAGGGAAATTGGAGACCCAGTACTTC
.,TRBJ1-1,TRBV5-1,.,CASSLGGGEKTEAFF,TGCGCCAGCAGCTTGGGAGGGGGAGAAAAAACTGAGGCTTTCTTT
.,TRBJ2-3,TRBV4-3,.,CASSHGGERTDTQYF,TGCGCCAGCAGCCACGGCGGAGAGCGCACAGATACGCAGTATTTT
.,TRBJ1-2,TRBV5-1,TRBD1,CASSFLQGGLHGYTF,TGCGCCAGCAGTTTTTTACAGGGGGGTCTTCATGGCTACACCTTC
.,TRBJ2-1,TRBV5-5,TRBD1,CASSLMRTGGQSSYNEQFF,TGTGCCAGCAGCTTGATGCGGACAGGGGGCCAAAGCTCCTACAATGAGCAGTTCTTC
.,TRBJ1-1,TRBV2,.,CASRGQTGMNTEAFF,TGTGCCAGCAGAGGCCAGACGGGAATGAACACTGAAGCTTTCTTT
.,TRBJ2-3,TRBV5-1,.,CASSFTPGYGFGADTQYF,TGCGCCAGCAGCTTCACCCCGGGATATGGGTTTGGGGCAGATACGCAGTATTTT
.,TRBJ2-7,TRBV11-2,.,CASSLTTGYEQYF,TGTGCCAGCAGCTTAACTACTGGTTACGAGCAGTACTTC
.,TRBJ2-6,TRBV30,.,CAWSEEASRHGANVLTF,TGTGCCTGGAGCGAGGAGGCTAGTCGGCATGGGGCCAACGTCCTGACTTTC
.,TRBJ1-2,TRBV30,.,CAWRLGGDGYTF,TGTGCCTGGAGGTTAGGCGGGGATGGCTACACCTTC
few,TRBJ1-1,TRBV6-5,.,CASQGRISEAFF,TGTGCCAGCCAGGGGCGTATCTCTGAAGCTTTCTTT
once,TRBJ1-5,TRBV18,.,CASSPSDGGRSNQPQHF,TGTGCCAGCTCACCAAGTGACGGGGGACGTAGCAATCAGCCCCAGCATTTT
.,TRBJ1-2,TRBV7-3,.,CASSWGWRQDDGYTF,TGTGCCAGCAGCTGGGGTTGGAGACAGGATGATGGCTACACCTTC
.,TRBJ2-1,TRBV19,.,CASSNGQVTSNEQFF,TGTGCCAGTAGTAACGGACAGGTGACTAGCAATGAGCAGTTCTTC
.,TRBJ1-5,TRBV15,.,CATSRDLAAGVGNQPQHF,TGTGCCACCAGCAGAGATCTAGCTGCAGGGGTCGGCAATCAGCCCCAGCATTTT
.,TRBJ2-7,TRBV7-2,TRBD2,CASSLAGTSGTYEQYF,TGTGCCAGCAGCTTAGCGGGGACTAGCGGGACGTACGAGCAGTACTTC
.,TRBJ1-3,TRBV5-4,TRBD1,CASSQDRDFFSGNTIYF,TGTGCCAGCAGCCAGGACAGGGACTTCTTCTCTGGAAACACCATATATTTT
.,TRBJ1-2,TRBV5-8,.,CASSPRVGYGYTF,TGTGCCAGCAGTCCGCGGGTGGGCTATGGCTACACCTTC
.,TRBJ2-3,TRBV6-6,.,CASSSQGRDTDTQYF,TGTGCCAGCAGTTCACAGGGGCGGGACACAGATACGCAGTATTTT